This TCR beta chain derives from a study of low-dose radiotherapy and immunotherapy resistance in tumors. Study details: The study delivered 0.5 Gy per fraction every 2 weeks to Cohort 1, totaling 6.5 Gy. With cycle 1 day 1 as the start, patients took oral aspirin 300 mg daily for four cycles.

This clonotype occurred a few times. The CDR3 covers 13 residues. Trimming shortened V by 4 bases and J by 4 bases, and 10 bases separated the two germline ends. CDR1 and CDR2 (germline): SGHDN, FVKESK. Alpha and beta chains were covered, as first-strand cDNA relied on TRAV- and TRBV-specific primers. TCR amplification used 15 to 20 PCR cycles, a constant-region primer and a V-primer adapter. mRNA isolates were amplified via in vitro transcription. From the reads, TCRdb called clonotypes with MiXCR, one entry per CDR3 protein. The sample records just under 10,000 distinct CDR3 sequences, about 41% being singletons.

The sequence derives from a human donor with advanced metastatic prostate, ovarian, gallbladder or colorectal cancer (not recorded which). This table probably holds off-target reads from a library built for another chain. V is TRBV14 and J is TRBJ2-5, with unresolved D. The CDR3 coding sequence is TGTGCCAGCAGCCGCGCATTGTCAGAGACCCAGTACTTC. It translates to CASSRALSETQYF.